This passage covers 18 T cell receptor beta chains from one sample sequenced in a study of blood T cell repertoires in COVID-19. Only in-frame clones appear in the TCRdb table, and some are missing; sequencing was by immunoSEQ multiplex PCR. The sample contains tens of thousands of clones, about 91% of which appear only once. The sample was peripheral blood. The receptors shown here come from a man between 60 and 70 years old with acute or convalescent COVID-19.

The CDR3 loop is CASSLVYSNQPQHF. In DNA, the CDR3 is TGTGCCAGCAGTTTAGTTTATAGCAATCAGCCCCAGCATTTT. The chain uses TRBV28 and TRBJ1-5; D is ambiguous. The CDR3 is made up of 14 amino acids. CDR1 MDHEN and CDR2 SYDVKM come from the germline V gene. Trimming took off 2 bases at V and 0 bases at J, with 5 bases between the two ends.

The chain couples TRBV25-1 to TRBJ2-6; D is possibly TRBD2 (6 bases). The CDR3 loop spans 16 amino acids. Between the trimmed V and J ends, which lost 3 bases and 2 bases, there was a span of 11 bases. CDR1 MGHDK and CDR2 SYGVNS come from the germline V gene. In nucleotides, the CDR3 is TGTGCCAGCAGTGATCGGCGGGACGCTGGGGCCAACGTCCTGACTTTC. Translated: CASSDRRDAGANVLTF.

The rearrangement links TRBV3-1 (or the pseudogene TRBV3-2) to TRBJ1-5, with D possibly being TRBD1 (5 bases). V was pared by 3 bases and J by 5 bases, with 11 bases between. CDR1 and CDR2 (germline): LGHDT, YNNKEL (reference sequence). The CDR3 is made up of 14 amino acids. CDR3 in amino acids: CASSQSGADQPQHF. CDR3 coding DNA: TGTGCCAGCAGCCAGAGCGGGGCTGATCAGCCCCAGCATTTT.

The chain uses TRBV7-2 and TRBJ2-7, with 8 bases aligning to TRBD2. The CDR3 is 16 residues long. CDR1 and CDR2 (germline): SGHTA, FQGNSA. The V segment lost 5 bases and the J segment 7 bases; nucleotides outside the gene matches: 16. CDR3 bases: TGTGCCAGCAGCCGGGAGGGTCAAGCGGGAACGGGAGAGCAGTACTTC. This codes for CASSREGQAGTGEQYF.

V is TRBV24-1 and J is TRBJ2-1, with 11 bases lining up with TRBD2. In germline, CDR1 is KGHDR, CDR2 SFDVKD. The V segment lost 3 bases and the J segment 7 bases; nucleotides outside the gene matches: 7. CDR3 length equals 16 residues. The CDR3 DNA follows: TGTGCCACCAGTGATACCGCTAGCGGGAGGCGTAATGAGCAGTTCTTC. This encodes CATSDTASGRRNEQFF.

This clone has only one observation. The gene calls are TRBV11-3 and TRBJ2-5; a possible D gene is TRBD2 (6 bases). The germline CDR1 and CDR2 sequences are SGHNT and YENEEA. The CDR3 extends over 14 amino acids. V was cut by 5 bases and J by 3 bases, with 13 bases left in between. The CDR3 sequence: CASSPRDFEETQYF. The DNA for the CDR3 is TGTGCCAGCAGCCCGCGGGACTTTGAAGAGACCCAGTACTTC.

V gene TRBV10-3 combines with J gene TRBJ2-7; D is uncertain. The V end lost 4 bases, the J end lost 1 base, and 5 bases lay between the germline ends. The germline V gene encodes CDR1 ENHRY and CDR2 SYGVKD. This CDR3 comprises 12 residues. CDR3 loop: CAISVASYEQYF. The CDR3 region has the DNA TGTGCCATCAGTGTTGCGTCCTACGAGCAGTACTTC.

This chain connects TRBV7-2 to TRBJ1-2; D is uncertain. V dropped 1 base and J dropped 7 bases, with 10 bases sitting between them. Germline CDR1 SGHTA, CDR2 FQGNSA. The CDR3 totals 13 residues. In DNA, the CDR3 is TGTGCCAGCAGCTTAGTCAATGCGGGTGGCTACACCTTC. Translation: CASSLVNAGGYTF.

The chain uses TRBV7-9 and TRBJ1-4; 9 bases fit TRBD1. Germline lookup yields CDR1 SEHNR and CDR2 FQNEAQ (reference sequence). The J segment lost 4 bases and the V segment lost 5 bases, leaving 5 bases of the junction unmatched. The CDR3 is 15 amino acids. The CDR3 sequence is CASSLGTGINEKLFF. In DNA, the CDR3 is TGTGCCAGCAGCCTTGGGACAGGGATTAATGAAAAACTGTTTTTT.

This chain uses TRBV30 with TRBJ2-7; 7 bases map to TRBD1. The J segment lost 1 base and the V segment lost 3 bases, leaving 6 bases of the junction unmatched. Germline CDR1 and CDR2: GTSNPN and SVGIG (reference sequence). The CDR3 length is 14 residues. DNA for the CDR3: TGTGCCTGGAGGCTGGACAGGAGGTCCTACGAGCAGTACTTC. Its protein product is CAWRLDRRSYEQYF.

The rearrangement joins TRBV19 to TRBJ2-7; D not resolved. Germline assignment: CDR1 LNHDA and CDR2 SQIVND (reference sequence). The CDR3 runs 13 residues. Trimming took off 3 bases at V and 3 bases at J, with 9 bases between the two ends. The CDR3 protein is CASSISRNYEQYF. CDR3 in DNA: TGTGCCAGTAGTATCTCCAGGAACTACGAGCAGTACTTC.

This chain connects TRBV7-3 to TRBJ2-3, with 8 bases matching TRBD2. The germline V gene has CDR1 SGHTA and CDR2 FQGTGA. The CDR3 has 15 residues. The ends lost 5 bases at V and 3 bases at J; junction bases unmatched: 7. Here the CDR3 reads CASSRTGLETDTQYF. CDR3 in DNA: TGTGCCAGCAGCCGTACGGGACTAGAGACAGATACGCAGTATTTT.

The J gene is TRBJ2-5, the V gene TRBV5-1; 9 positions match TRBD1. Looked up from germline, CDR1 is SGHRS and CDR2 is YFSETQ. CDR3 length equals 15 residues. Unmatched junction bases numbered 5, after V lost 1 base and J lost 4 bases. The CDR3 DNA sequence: TGCGCCAGCAGCTTGCAACAGGGGGCACGAGAGACCCAGTACTTC. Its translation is CASSLQQGARETQYF.

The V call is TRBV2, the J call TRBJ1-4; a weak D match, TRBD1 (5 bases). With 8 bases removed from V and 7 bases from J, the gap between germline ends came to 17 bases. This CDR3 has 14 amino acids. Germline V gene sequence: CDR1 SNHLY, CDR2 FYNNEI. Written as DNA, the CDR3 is TGTGCCAGCTACACCGGGACTACCCTTGAAAAACTGTTTTTT. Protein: CASYTGTTLEKLFF.

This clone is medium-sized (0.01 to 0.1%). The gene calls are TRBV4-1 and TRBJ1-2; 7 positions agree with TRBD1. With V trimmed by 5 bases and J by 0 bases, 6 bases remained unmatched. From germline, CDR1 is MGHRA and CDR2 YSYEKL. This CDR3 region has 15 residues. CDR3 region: CASSTGTATNYGYTF. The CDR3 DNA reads TGCGCCAGCAGCACCGGGACAGCGACTAACTATGGCTACACCTTC.

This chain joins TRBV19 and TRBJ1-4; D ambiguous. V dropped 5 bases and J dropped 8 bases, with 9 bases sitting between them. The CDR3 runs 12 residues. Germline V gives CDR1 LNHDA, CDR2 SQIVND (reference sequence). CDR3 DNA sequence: TGTGCCAGTAGTGACGGAGGGGAAAAACTGTTTTTT. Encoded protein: CASSDGGEKLFF.

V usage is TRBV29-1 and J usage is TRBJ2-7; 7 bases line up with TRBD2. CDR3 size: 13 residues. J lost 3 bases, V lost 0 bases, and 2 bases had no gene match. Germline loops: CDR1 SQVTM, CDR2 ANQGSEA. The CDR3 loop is CSVEDGGGYEQYF. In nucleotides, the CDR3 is TGCAGCGTTGAAGATGGGGGGGGCTACGAGCAGTACTTC.

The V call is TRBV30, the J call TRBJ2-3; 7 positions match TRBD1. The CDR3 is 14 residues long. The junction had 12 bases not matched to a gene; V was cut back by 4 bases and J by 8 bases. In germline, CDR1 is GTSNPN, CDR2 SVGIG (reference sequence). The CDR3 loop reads CAWNPDRSQGTQYF. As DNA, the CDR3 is TGTGCCTGGAACCCGGACAGGAGCCAGGGTACGCAGTATTTT.